Below, 31 T cell receptor beta chains from the same sample are listed, as sequenced in a study of radiation and T cells in renal cell carcinoma. Time point of the sample: blood 4 weeks post-SBRT, at nephrectomy. Described treatment: 15 Gy SBRT to primary tumor, nephrectomy 4 weeks later. Clones were sequenced by immunoSEQ multiplex PCR, and TCRdb holds only the in-frame ones, with some missing. The table records about 77,000 clones, 75% to 90% of them present only once. Sequenced material: blood, taken from a patient whose treatment included radiotherapy and nephrectomy. These receptors were obtained from an older woman with renal cell carcinoma.

The sample holds one count of this clone. The same CDR3 is also encoded by other DNA sequences in this sample. This sequence joins TRBV19 and TRBJ1-1; tentatively, D is TRBD1 (5 bases). The V end was cut by 3 bases, the J end by 0 bases, with 11 bases between. CDR1 LNHDA and CDR2 SQIVND come from the germline V gene (reference sequence). The length of the CDR3 is 15 residues. DNA for the CDR3: TGTGCCAGTAGTATCCCTCAGGGCGTGAACACTGAAGCTTTCTTT. Translation gives CASSIPQGVNTEAFF. Full variable domain (remainder filled in from reference TRBV19 and TRBJ1-1): DGGITQSPKYLFRKEGQNVTLSCEQNLNHDAMYWYRQDPGQGLRLIYYSQIVNDFQKGDIAEGYSVSREKKESFPLTVTSAQKNPTAFYLCASSIPQGVNTEAFFGQGTRLTVV.

This clone occurred once. The chain carries TRBV19 and TRBJ2-1, with 9 bases aligning to TRBD1. This CDR3 has 13 amino acids. Germline V gene lookup returns CDR1 LNHDA and CDR2 SQIVND (reference sequence). V gave up 10 bases and J gave up 7 bases; unmatched junction bases: 8. The CDR3 bases are TGTGCCATCGCCCCGGGACAGGGAAATGAGCAGTTCTTC. This gives the protein CAIAPGQGNEQFF.

The CDR3 sequence is CSVGGTHLNYGYTF. The DNA of the CDR3 is TGCAGCGTTGGGGGGACTCATCTCAACTATGGCTACACCTTC. The rearrangement joins TRBV29-1 to TRBJ1-2; TRBD1 might be the D (5 bases). Trimming stripped 4 bases from V and 2 bases from J, with 14 bases between. CDR1 is SQVTM and CDR2 is ANQGSEA in the germline V gene. This CDR3 region has 14 residues.

The V gene is TRBV18, the J gene TRBJ1-4, with a possible D match to TRBD1 (6 bases). CDR1 KGHSH and CDR2 LQKENI come from the germline V gene. CDR3 length: 14 residues. The germline V and J ends were trimmed by 3 bases and 8 bases, with 13 bases remaining between them. The CDR3 DNA reads as TGTGCCAGCTCACCCTCGGCAGGGGAGGAAAAACTGTTTTTT. This translates into CASSPSAGEEKLFF.

The chain joins TRBV28 to TRBJ1-2, with 8 nucleotides matching TRBD1. CDR1 is MDHEN, CDR2 SYDVKM, per germline. V lost 4 bases to trimming and J lost 4 bases; unmatched junction nucleotides: 5. CDR3 length: 14 amino acids. In nucleotides, the CDR3 is TGTGCCAGCAGTTCCGGACAGGGACCCTATGGCTACACCTTC. Amino acids: CASSSGQGPYGYTF.

V is TRBV7-6 and J is TRBJ2-1; either TRBD1 or TRBD2 may fit D (5 bases each). Germline V gene sequence: CDR1 SGHVS, CDR2 FNYEAQ. V dropped 7 bases and J dropped 8 bases, with 24 bases sitting between them. The CDR3 consists of 16 residues. For the CDR3, the DNA is TGTGCCAGCACCCGTCTGCCCGGGACGACGGGCGATGAGCAGTTCTTC. Amino acid sequence: CASTRLPGTTGDEQFF.

This clone has only a few counts. The chain recombines TRBV28 with TRBJ2-7; D assignment may be TRBD1 or TRBD2 (5 bases each). The CDR3 extends over 14 amino acids. Between the trimmed V and J ends, which lost 5 bases and 3 bases, there was a span of 14 bases. The germline CDR1 and CDR2 sequences are MDHEN and SYDVKM. In DNA form, the CDR3 reads TGTGCCAGCAGTAACATCCGGGACGGCTACGAGCAGTACTTC. Protein: CASSNIRDGYEQYF.

The chain employs TRBV9 and TRBJ1-4; a weak D match, TRBD1 (6 bases). The V gene lost 0 bases and the J gene lost 7 bases, with 13 bases spanning the gap. This CDR3 has 15 residues. The germline gives CDR1 SGDLS, CDR2 YYNGEE. The CDR3 DNA sequence: TGTGCCAGCAGCGTAGGGAACAGGGTTGGTGAAAAACTGTTTTTT. The encoded protein is CASSVGNRVGEKLFF.

The chain recombines TRBV27 with TRBJ2-2; 13 bases fit TRBD2. Germline CDR1 MNHEY, CDR2 SMNVEV (reference sequence). CDR3 length: 16 amino acids. With 8 bases clipped from V and 8 bases from J, the junction kept 11 bases outside the gene matches. The CDR3 loop reads CASRPGLAGRSGELFF. CDR3 DNA sequence: TGTGCCAGCCGACCGGGACTAGCGGGACGGTCTGGGGAGCTGTTTTTT.

The chain recombines TRBV5-6 with TRBJ1-2, with D unresolved. Trimming removed 6 bases from V and 4 bases from J, with 10 bases in between. The germline V gene encodes CDR1 SGHDT and CDR2 YYEEEE. CDR3 length: 12 residues. The CDR3 here is CASNLGSYGYTF. CDR3 bases: TGTGCCAGCAACCTAGGCAGCTATGGCTACACCTTC.

This clone was detected a few times. DNA of the CDR3: TGTGCCAGCAGCCACCGACGGGCCCAAGAGACCCAGTACTTC. It is translated as CASSHRRAQETQYF. V usage is TRBV11-2 and J usage is TRBJ2-5, with unresolved D. CDR1 is SGHAT, CDR2 FQNNGV, per germline. V lost 5 bases, J lost 1 base, and 11 bases lay in between. The CDR3 totals 14 residues.

Here the CDR3 DNA reads TGTGCCAGCAACGTTGGCGCAGGCACAGATACGCAGTATTTT. It translates to CASNVGAGTDTQYF. The V and J genes are TRBV9 and TRBJ2-3; D gene unclear. This CDR3 contains 14 residues. Germline values: CDR1 SGDLS, CDR2 YYNGEE. With 6 bases removed from V and 1 base from J, the gap between germline ends came to 12 bases.

The J gene is TRBJ1-2, the V gene TRBV6-1; 7 bases agree with TRBD1. J was trimmed by 5 bases and V by 2 bases; bases with no gene match: 11. The length of the CDR3 is 16 residues. The germline V gene encodes CDR1 MNHNS and CDR2 SASEGT. CDR3 protein: CASSETRRGPQYGYTF. The CDR3 region has the DNA TGTGCCAGCAGTGAAACGAGGAGGGGGCCCCAATATGGCTACACCTTC.

The rearrangement joins TRBV5-1 to TRBJ1-1, with a tentative D call TRBD1 (5 bases). V lost 1 base, J lost 8 bases, and 12 bases lay in between. CDR3 length: 13 residues. CDR1 and CDR2 (germline): SGHRS, YFSETQ. This chain's CDR3 is CASSLWSGREAFF. The CDR3 nucleotides are TGCGCCAGCAGCTTGTGGTCGGGACGGGAAGCTTTCTTT.

This clone has a single count. This sequence joins TRBV5-6 and TRBJ1-3, with 10 nucleotides matching TRBD1. The trim removed 2 bases at V and 4 bases at J, leaving 3 bases unmatched. Germline assignment: CDR1 SGHDT and CDR2 YYEEEE. The CDR3 runs to 15 residues. The CDR3 loop is CASSFDRGPGNTIYF. Here the CDR3 DNA reads TGTGCCAGCAGCTTCGACAGGGGGCCAGGAAACACCATATATTTT.

V usage is TRBV7-3 and J usage is TRBJ2-2, with 9 bases matching TRBD2. With 5 bases clipped from V and 6 bases from J, the junction kept 7 bases outside the gene matches. The CDR3 covers 15 residues. From germline, CDR1 is SGHTA and CDR2 FQGTGA. The DNA of the CDR3 is TGTGCCAGCAGCCCCGGACTAGCGATCTCCGGGGAGCTGTTTTTT. Encoded protein: CASSPGLAISGELFF.

The V call is TRBV9, the J call TRBJ1-6; a possible D gene is TRBD1 (5 bases). Trimming stripped 0 bases from V and 9 bases from J, with 10 bases between. Germline-derived CDR1 and CDR2 are SGDLS and YYNGEE. The CDR3 covers 14 residues. The CDR3 DNA sequence: TGTGCCAGCAGCGTAGGAGGGGCAGGTTCACCCCTCCACTTT. Encoded protein: CASSVGGAGSPLHF.

The V gene is TRBV6-5, the J gene TRBJ1-2; 11 nucleotides align to TRBD1. Looked up from germline, CDR1 is MNHEY and CDR2 is SVGAGI. V lost 0 bases, J lost 13 bases, and 13 bases stayed unmatched. The length of the CDR3 is 16 residues. The CDR3 loop reads CASSYSRDRGKADCTF. The CDR3 DNA follows: TGTGCCAGCAGTTACTCGAGGGACAGGGGGAAGGCTGATTGCACCTTC.

The V gene is TRBV5-1, the J gene TRBJ1-4; 8 nucleotides match TRBD1. Trimming cost V 2 bases and J 3 bases; bases outside gene matches: 3. The germline V gene has CDR1 SGHRS and CDR2 YFSETQ. CDR3 length: 15 residues. CDR3 in amino acids: CASSFSGGPNEKLFF. Written as DNA, the CDR3 is TGCGCCAGCAGCTTTTCAGGGGGCCCTAATGAAAAACTGTTTTTT.

The J gene is TRBJ1-2, the V gene TRBV19; D might be TRBD1 (6 bases). V was trimmed by 7 bases and J by 2 bases, leaving 11 bases between them. CDR1 LNHDA and CDR2 SQIVND come from the germline V gene (reference sequence). The CDR3 loop spans 13 amino acids. Written as DNA, the CDR3 is TGTGCCAGTACTTACGGACAGAACTATGGCTACACCTTC. Its protein product is CASTYGQNYGYTF.

The J gene is TRBJ1-2, the V gene TRBV5-4; 9 bases fit TRBD1. V gave up 3 bases and J gave up 7 bases; unmatched junction bases: 10. This CDR3 comprises 15 residues. Germline CDR1 SGHNT, CDR2 YYREEE (reference sequence). The CDR3 region is CASSSNSGTGPGYTF. The CDR3 DNA sequence: TGTGCCAGCAGCTCCAACTCCGGGACAGGGCCTGGCTACACCTTC.

In regard to this clone: Compared with germline, one end of the junction differs, possibly owing to a read error. The chain joins TRBV5-4 to TRBJ1-3; TRBD1 might be the D (5 bases). CDR1 is SGHNT and CDR2 is YYREEE in the germline V gene (reference sequence). The CDR3 is 15 residues long. CDR3 DNA sequence: TGCGCCAGCAGCCATAATACAGGAACTGGAAACACCATATATTTT. It specifies CASSHNTGTGNTIYF. The full variable domain, rest sourced from reference TRBV5-4 and TRBJ1-3, is ETGVTQSPTHLIKTRGQQVTLRCSSQSGHNTVSWYQQALGQGPQFIFQYYREEENGRGNFPPRFSGLQFPNYSSELNVNALELDDSALYLCASSHNTGTGNTIYFGEGSWLTVV.

V gene TRBV23-1 combines with J gene TRBJ1-6; TRBD1 aligns across 8 bases. TRBV23-1 carries the ORF label, with uncertain function. The CDR3 is 16 residues long. V gave up 2 bases and J gave up 7 bases; unmatched junction bases: 7. The CDR3 here is CASSQPDRVWNSPLHF. The CDR3 DNA sequence: TGCGCCAGCAGTCAACCGGACAGGGTCTGGAATTCACCCCTCCACTTT.

The rearrangement joins TRBV2 to TRBJ2-7, with D uncertain. The CDR3 extends over 12 amino acids. CDR1 and CDR2 (germline): SNHLY, FYNNEI. The ends were cut back, 9 bases at V and 7 bases at J, with 16 bases in the middle. CDR3 in amino acids: CASKRTLGEQYF. CDR3 nucleotides: TGTGCCAGTAAAAGGACCCTCGGGGAGCAGTACTTC.

This clone was picked up one time. The V and J genes are TRBV11-2 and TRBJ1-6, with D possibly TRBD1 on 5 matching bases. V was cut by 1 base and J by 8 bases, with 9 bases left in between. The CDR3 contains 14 residues. Germline lookup yields CDR1 SGHAT and CDR2 FQNNGV. The CDR3 nucleotides are TGTGCCAGCAGCTTAGTCAGGGATGATTCACCCCTCCACTTT. Its translation is CASSLVRDDSPLHF.

The chain employs TRBV19 and TRBJ2-2, with D tentatively TRBD1 or TRBD2 (5 bases each). The V gene's germline CDR1 is LNHDA and CDR2 SQIVND (reference sequence). The CDR3 extends over 15 amino acids. V was clipped by 6 bases and J by 0 bases, with 11 bases between them. The CDR3 region is CASRGEFANTGELFF. Written as DNA, the CDR3 is TGTGCCAGTAGGGGGGAGTTCGCGAACACCGGGGAGCTGTTTTTT.

This clone was seen only once. The chain employs TRBV5-5 and TRBJ1-2; TRBD1 is a possible D gene (5 bases). The V gene lost 4 bases and the J gene lost 3 bases, with 16 bases spanning the gap. The CDR3 sequence is 15 residues long. Germline V gives CDR1 SGHKS, CDR2 YYEKEE (reference sequence). CDR3 DNA: TGTGCCAGCAGCCCCGGGGTCGGGGGGTACTATGGCTACACCTTC. Encoded protein: CASSPGVGGYYGYTF.

V and J are TRBV7-9 and TRBJ1-6; D may be TRBD1 (5 bases). This CDR3 is 14 amino acids long. Germline CDR1 and CDR2: SEHNR and FQNEAQ (reference sequence). V was trimmed by 1 base and J by 9 bases, leaving 10 bases between them. CDR3 DNA: TGTGCCAGCAGCTTAGGCAGGGACGGTTCACCCCTCCACTTT. It translates to CASSLGRDGSPLHF.

The rearrangement uses TRBV7-2 and TRBJ1-2; no clear D. From germline, CDR1 is SGHTA and CDR2 FQGNSA. Trimming cost V 6 bases and J 8 bases, with 19 bases left between them. The CDR3 loop spans 14 amino acids. The CDR3 DNA is TGTGCCAGCAGTTTAAACCGGGAGAGAGGCGGCTACACCTTC. It yields the protein CASSLNRERGGYTF. Combining the CDR3 with reference TRBV7-2 and TRBJ1-2 gives the whole variable domain GAGVSQSPSNKVTEKGKDVELRCDPISGHTALYWYRQSLGQGLEFLIYFQGNSAPDKSGLPSDRFSAERTGGSVSTLTIQRTQQEDSAVYLCASSLNRERGGYTFGSGTRLTVV.

The chain carries TRBV5-1 and TRBJ2-1, with D tentatively TRBD1 (6 bases). Trimming pared 0 bases from V and 8 bases from J, leaving 15 bases between. The CDR3 extends over 15 amino acids. CDR1 and CDR2 (germline): SGHRS, YFSETQ. CDR3 sequence (DNA): TGCGCCAGCAGCTTGGGGAGAGGGGGAATGGATGAGCAGTTCTTC. Translation: CASSLGRGGMDEQFF.

This sequence joins TRBV19 and TRBJ2-1; D is perhaps TRBD2 (5 bases). The CDR3 has 17 residues. V was pared by 0 bases and J by 2 bases, with 14 bases between. Germline values: CDR1 LNHDA, CDR2 SQIVND (reference sequence). The CDR3 DNA follows: TGTGCCAGTAGTATAGACCTACTAGTAATGGCCTACAATGAGCAGTTCTTC. It encodes CASSIDLLVMAYNEQFF.